This record covers a single TCR beta chain. These data are taken from a study of control samples from healthy donors and cancer patients. In germline, CDR1 is SGHVS, CDR2 FQNEAQ. The CDR3 covers 16 residues. The trim removed 5 bases at V and 4 bases at J, leaving 12 bases unmatched. Some clones are missing from TCRdb's copy, which holds only in-frame ones; the method was immunoSEQ multiplex PCR. The sample lists roughly 120,000 clones, roughly 91% occurring once. The sequence was obtained from a man between 45 and 60 years old with head and neck cancer. V usage is TRBV7-8 and J usage is TRBJ2-5; TRBD2 aligns across 8 bases. The sample taken for sequencing was PBMCs. The CDR3 region has the DNA TGTGCCAGCAGCACCCGCAGCGGGGGTGGCTTAGAGACCCAGTACTTC. Residues: CASSTRSGGGLETQYF.